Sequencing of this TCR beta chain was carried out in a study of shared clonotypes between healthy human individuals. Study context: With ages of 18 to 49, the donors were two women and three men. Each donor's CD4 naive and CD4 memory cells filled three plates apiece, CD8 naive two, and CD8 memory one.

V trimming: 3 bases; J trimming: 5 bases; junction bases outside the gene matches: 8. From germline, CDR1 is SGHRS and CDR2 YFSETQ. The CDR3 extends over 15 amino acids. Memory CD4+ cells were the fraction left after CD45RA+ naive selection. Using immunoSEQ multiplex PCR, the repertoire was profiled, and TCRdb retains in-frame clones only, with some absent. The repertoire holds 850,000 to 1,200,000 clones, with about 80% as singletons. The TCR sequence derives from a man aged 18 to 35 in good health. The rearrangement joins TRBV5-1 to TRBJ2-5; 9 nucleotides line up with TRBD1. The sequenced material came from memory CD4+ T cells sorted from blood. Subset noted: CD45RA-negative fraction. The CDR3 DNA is TGCGCCAGCAGCTCATTGACAGGGGGAAAGGAGACCCAGTACTTC. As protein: CASSSLTGGKETQYF.